The clone carrying this T cell receptor beta chain was detected many times. Its matching antigen is unknown. This sample stems from a study of spatial heterogeneity in lung cancer. Looking at the study overall: The donors, 70 to 80 patients with untreated early-stage non-small cell lung cancer, provided the samples. Each time, sequencing found more beta-chain sequences than alpha-chain sequences.

General study results and limits: Tumor TCRs that were ubiquitous and expanded showed up in blood more at resection than follow-up.

Noted time point: blood at routine non-recurrence follow-up after resection. One entry per CDR3 protein, called by TCRdb with MiXCR from the 5' RACE reads. The table has roughly 15,000 distinct CDR3 sequences, about 6% seen once. The sample in question was PBMCs, obtained at follow-up. The TCR was taken from a male donor with early-stage non-small cell lung cancer.

This CDR3 is CASTPTQNQPQHF. For the CDR3, the DNA is TGTGCCAGTACCCCAACCCAGAATCAGCCCCAGCATTTT. This sequence joins TRBV19 and TRBJ1-5; D ambiguous. Between the trimmed V and J ends, which lost 7 bases and 4 bases, there was a span of 11 bases. From germline, CDR1 is LNHDA and CDR2 SQIVND (reference sequence). This CDR3 spans 13 amino acids.